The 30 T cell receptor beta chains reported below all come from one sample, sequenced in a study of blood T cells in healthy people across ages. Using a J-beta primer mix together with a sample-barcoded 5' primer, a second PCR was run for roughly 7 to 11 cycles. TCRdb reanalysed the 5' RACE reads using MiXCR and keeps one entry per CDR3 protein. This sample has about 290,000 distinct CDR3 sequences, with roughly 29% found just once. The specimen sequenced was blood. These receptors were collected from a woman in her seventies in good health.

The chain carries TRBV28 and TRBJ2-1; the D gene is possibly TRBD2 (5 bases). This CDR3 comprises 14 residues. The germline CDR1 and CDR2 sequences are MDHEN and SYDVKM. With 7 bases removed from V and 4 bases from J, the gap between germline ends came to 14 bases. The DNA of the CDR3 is TGTGCCAGCATCCGTCCTTCGGGATACAATGAGCAGTTCTTC. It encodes CASIRPSGYNEQFF.

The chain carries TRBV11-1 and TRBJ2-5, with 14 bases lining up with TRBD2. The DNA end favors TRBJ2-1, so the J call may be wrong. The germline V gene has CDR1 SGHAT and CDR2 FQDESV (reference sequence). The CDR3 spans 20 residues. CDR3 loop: CASSHGWTSGGSLKYNEQFF. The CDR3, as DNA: TGTGCCAGCAGCCACGGTTGGACTAGCGGGGGGTCATTGAAATACAATGAGCAGTTCTTC.

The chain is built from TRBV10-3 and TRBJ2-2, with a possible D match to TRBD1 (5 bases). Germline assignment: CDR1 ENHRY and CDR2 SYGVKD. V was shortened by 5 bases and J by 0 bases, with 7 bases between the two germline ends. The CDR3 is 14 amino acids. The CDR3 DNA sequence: TGTGCCATCAGTCAGGGATCGAACACCGGGGAGCTGTTTTTT. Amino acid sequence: CAISQGSNTGELFF.

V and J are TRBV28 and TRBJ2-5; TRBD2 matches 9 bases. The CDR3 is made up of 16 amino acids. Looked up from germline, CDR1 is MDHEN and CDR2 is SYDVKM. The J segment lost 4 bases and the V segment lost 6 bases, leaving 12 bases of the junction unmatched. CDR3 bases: TGTGCCAGCAGCTCCTCCGGGACTAGCTTTGGAGAGACCCAGTACTTC. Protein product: CASSSSGTSFGETQYF.

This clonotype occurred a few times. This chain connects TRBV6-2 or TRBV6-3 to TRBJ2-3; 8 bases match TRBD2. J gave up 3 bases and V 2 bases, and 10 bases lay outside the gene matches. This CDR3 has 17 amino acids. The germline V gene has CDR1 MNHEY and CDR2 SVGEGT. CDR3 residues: CASSYEGAGAWTDTQYF. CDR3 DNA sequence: TGTGCCAGCAGTTACGAAGGAGCGGGAGCTTGGACAGATACGCAGTATTTT.

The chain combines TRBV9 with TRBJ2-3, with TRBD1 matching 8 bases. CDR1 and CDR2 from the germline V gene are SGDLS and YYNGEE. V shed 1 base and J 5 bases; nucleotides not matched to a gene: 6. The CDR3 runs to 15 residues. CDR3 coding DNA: TGTGCCAGCAGCGTACTGCAGGGGGCAGGAGATACGCAGTATTTT. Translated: CASSVLQGAGDTQYF.

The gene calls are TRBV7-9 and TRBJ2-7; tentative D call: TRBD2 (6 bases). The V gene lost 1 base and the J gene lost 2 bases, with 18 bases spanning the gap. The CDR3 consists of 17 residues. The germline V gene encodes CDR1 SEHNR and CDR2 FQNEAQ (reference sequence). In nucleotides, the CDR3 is TGTGCCAGCAGCTTAGTCGACGGGGGAGGCGCAACCTACGAGCAGTACTTC. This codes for CASSLVDGGGATYEQYF.

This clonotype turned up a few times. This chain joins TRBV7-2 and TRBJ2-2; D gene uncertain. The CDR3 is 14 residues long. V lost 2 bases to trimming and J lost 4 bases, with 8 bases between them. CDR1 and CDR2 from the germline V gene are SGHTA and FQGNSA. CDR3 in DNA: TGTGCCAGCAGCTTACAGTTGAGCACCGGGGAGCTGTTTTTT. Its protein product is CASSLQLSTGELFF.

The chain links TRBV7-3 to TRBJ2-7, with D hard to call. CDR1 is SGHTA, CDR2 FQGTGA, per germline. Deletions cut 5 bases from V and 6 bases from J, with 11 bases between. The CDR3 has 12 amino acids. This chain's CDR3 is CASSTIKGEQYF. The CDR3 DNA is TGTGCCAGCAGCACGATAAAAGGCGAGCAGTACTTC.

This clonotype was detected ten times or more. The CDR3 nucleotides read TGTGCCAGCAGCGTAATGGTCCGGAGCTACGAGCAGTACTTC. This gives the protein CASSVMVRSYEQYF. V usage is TRBV28 and J usage is TRBJ2-7, with D uncertain. Germline loops: CDR1 MDHEN, CDR2 SYDVKM. The CDR3 is made up of 14 amino acids. The V end lost 6 bases, the J end lost 3 bases, and 15 bases lay between the germline ends.

The CDR3 loop reads CAISDTTTDTQYF. The CDR3 DNA is TGTGCCATCAGTGATACGACAACAGATACGCAGTATTTT. The V call is TRBV10-3, the J call TRBJ2-3; D unresolved. Germline V CDR1 and CDR2: ENHRY, SYGVKD. This CDR3 has 13 amino acids. Trimming cost V 3 bases and J 3 bases, with 7 bases left between them.

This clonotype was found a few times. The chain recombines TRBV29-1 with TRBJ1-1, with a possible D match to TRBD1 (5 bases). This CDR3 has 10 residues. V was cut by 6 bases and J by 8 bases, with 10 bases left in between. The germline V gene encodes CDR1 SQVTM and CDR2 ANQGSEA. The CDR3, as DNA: TGCAGCGTCGGGGACGCCGAAGCTTTCTTT. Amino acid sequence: CSVGDAEAFF.

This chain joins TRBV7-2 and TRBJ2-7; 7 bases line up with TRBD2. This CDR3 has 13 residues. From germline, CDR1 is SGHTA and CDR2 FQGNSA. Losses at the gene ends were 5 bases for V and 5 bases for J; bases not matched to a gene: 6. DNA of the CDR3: TGTGCCAGCAGCAGTACTAGCGACCACGAGCAGTACTTC. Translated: CASSSTSDHEQYF.

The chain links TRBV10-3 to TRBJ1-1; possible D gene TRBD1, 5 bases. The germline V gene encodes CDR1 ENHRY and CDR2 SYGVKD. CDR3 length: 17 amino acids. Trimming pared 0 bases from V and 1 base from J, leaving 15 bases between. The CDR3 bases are TGTGCCATCAGTGAGTCCCCGAACGGGGGGAAGAACACTGAAGCTTTCTTT. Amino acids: CAISESPNGGKNTEAFF.

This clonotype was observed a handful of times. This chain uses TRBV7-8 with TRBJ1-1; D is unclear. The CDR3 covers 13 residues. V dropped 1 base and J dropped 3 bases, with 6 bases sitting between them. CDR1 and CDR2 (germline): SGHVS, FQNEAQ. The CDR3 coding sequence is TGTGCCAGCAGCTTAGTTCGGGACACTGAAGCTTTCTTT. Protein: CASSLVRDTEAFF.

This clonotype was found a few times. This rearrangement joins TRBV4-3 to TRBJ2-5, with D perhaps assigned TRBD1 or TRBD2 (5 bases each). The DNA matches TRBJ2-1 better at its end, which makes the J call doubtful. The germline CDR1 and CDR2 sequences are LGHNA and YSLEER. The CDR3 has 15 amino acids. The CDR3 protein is CASSQDRGGYNEQFF. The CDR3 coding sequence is TGCGCCAGCAGCCAAGATCGGGGCGGCTACAATGAGCAGTTCTTC.

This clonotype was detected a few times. The CDR3 bases are TGTGCCAGCAGCTTAGCGGAGGGGTCTGTGATCTTTTTT. Translation gives CASSLAEGSVIFF. This chain joins TRBV7-9 and TRBJ1-4; D is possibly TRBD1 (5 bases). The V gene lost 0 bases and the J gene lost 17 bases, with 16 bases spanning the gap. The CDR3 is made up of 13 amino acids. Germline V lookup: CDR1 SEHNR, CDR2 FQNEAQ (reference sequence).

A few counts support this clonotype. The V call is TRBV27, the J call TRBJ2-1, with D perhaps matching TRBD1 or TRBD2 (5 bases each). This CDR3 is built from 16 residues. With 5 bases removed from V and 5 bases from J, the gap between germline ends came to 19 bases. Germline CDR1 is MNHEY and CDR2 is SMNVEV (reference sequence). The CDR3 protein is CASSLALGERHNEQFF. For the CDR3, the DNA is TGTGCCAGCAGTCTGGCCCTAGGGGAGCGTCACAATGAGCAGTTCTTC.

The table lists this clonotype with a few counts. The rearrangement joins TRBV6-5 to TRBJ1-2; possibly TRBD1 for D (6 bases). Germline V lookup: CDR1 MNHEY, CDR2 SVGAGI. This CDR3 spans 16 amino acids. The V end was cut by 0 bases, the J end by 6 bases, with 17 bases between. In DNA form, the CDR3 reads TGTGCCAGCAGTTACTCGATGGGGCGGGACACAAATGGCTACACCTTC. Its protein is CASSYSMGRDTNGYTF.

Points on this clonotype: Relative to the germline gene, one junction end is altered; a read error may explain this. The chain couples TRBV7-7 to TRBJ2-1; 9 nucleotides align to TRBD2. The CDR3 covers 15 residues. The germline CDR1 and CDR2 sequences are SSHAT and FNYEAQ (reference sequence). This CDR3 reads CASSLSSGSANEQFF. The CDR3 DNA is TGTGCTAGCAGCTTGAGTAGCGGGAGTGCCAATGAGCAGTTCTTC.

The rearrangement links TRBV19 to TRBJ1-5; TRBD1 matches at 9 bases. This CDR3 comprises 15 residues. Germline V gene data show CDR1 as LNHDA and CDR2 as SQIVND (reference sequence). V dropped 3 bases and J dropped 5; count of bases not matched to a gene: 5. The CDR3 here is CASSMDRGPYQPQHF. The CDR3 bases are TGTGCCAGTAGTATGGACAGGGGTCCCTATCAGCCCCAGCATTTT.

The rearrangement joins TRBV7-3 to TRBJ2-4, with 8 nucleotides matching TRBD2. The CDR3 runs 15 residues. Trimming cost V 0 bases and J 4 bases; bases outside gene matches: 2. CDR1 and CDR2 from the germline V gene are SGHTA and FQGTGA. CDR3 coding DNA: TGTGCCAGCAGCTTAACCGGGGGGGGAAAAAACATTCAGTACTTC. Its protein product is CASSLTGGGKNIQYF.

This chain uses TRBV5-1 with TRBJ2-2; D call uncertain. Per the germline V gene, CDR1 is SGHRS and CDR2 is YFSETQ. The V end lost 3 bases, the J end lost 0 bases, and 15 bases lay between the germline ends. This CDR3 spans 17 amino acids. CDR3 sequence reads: CASSYNPGRANTGELFF. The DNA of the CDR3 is TGCGCCAGCAGCTATAATCCGGGCCGGGCGAACACCGGGGAGCTGTTTTTT. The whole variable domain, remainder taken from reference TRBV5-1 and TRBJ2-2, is KAGVTQTPRYLIKTRGQQVTLSCSPISGHRSVSWYQQTPGQGLQFLFEYFSETQRNKGNFPGRFSGRQFSNSRSEMNVSTLELGDSALYLCASSYNPGRANTGELFFGEGSRLTVL.

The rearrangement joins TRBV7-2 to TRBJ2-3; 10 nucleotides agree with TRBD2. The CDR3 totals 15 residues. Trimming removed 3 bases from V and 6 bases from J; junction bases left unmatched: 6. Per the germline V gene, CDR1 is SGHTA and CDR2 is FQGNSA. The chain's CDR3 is CASSFGAAGGDTQYF. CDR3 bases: TGTGCCAGCAGCTTTGGGGCAGCGGGAGGGGATACGCAGTATTTT.

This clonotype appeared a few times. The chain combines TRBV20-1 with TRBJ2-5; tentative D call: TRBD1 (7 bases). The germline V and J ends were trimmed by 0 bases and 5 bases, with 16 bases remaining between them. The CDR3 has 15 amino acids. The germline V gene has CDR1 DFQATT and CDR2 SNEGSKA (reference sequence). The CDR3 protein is CSARDAKGAGETQYF. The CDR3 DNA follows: TGCAGTGCTAGAGATGCGAAGGGGGCGGGGGAGACCCAGTACTTC.

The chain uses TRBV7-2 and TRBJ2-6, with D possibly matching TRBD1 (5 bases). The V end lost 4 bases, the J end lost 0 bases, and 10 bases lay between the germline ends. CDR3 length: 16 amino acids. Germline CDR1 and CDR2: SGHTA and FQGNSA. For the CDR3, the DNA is TGTGCCAGCAGCTCCGGACAACTCTCTGGGGCCAACGTCCTGACTTTC. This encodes CASSSGQLSGANVLTF.

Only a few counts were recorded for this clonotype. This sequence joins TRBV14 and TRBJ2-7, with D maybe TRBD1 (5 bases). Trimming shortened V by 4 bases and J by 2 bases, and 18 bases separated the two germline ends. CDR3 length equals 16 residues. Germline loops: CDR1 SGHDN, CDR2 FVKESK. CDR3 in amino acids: CASSRGHYDFPYEQYF. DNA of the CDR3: TGTGCCAGCAGCCGCGGACACTATGACTTCCCCTACGAGCAGTACTTC.

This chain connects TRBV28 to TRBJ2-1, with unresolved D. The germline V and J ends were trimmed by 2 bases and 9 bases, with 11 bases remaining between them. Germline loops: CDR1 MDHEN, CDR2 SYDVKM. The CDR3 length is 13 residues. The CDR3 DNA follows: TGTGCCAGCAGTTTAGCGAATCCGCCTGAGCAGTTCTTC. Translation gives CASSLANPPEQFF.

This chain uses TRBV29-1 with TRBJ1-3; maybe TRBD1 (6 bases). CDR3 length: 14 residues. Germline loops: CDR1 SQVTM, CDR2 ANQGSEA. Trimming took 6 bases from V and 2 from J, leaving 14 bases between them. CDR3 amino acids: CSVVRGKTGNTIYF. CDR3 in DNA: TGCAGCGTCGTGAGGGGGAAAACTGGAAACACCATATATTTT.

In DNA, the CDR3 is TGCGCCAGCAGCCCCCTCGGCAGTCTCAATGAGCAGTTCTTC. Protein sequence: CASSPLGSLNEQFF. This chain links TRBV4-1 with TRBJ2-5, with D unresolved. Judging by the DNA end, TRBJ2-1 fits better; the J call may be wrong. Per germline, CDR1 MGHRA and CDR2 YSYEKL. CDR3 length: 14 amino acids.